This record concerns one TCR beta chain sequence. cDNA carried unique molecular identifiers, and a universal primer site was added by template switching. One entry per CDR3 protein results from TCRdb running MiXCR on the 5' RACE reads. Seen here are a few hundred thousand distinct CDR3 sequences, approximately 7.1% observed once, and the top ten hold about 14%. CDR1 KGHSH and CDR2 LQKENI come from the germline V gene. This CDR3 contains 14 residues. Trimming removed 6 bases from V and 7 bases from J, with 18 bases in between. These data come from a study of identical twins. These sequences were also reported in another study, on T cells expressing NK-cell markers. That work states: One of the eight sequenced donors was seronegative, whereas the other seven were HCMV-seropositive. A range of about 1.0-8% of CD8+ T cells consisted of dominant NKG2C+ clonotypes in 5 or 6 donors.

This receptor was taken from a woman aged 18 to 35 in good health. The sequenced sample consisted of CD8+ T cells sorted from blood. The chain uses TRBV18 and TRBJ2-5, with D maybe TRBD2 (6 bases). The CDR3 loop reads CASSSKTGDRTQYF. For the CDR3, the DNA is TGTGCCAGCTCTTCAAAGACGGGGGATCGGACCCAGTACTTC.